Below are 27 T cell receptor beta chains sequenced from a single sample in a study of T cells in Graves' hyperthyroidism and ophthalmopathy. RNA transcripts yielded amplified TCR beta CDR3 regions. First-round RT-PCR targeting the TCR CDR3 was performed with the HTBI primer set. Each CDR3 protein gets one entry after TCRdb re-called the multiplex PCR reads with MiXCR. This table holds 300,000 to 450,000 distinct CDR3 sequences, around an eighth found once. The sample comprised blood. These receptors were obtained from a man aged 25 to 40 with Graves' hyperthyroidism that later progressed to Graves' ophthalmopathy.

The chain carries TRBV5-6 and TRBJ1-1, with unresolved D. This CDR3 is built from 14 residues. The germline V gene has CDR1 SGHDT and CDR2 YYEEEE. The V end lost 1 base, the J end lost 0 bases, and 7 bases lay between the germline ends. The CDR3 nucleotides read TGTGCCAGCAGCTTGAGGCGAGTGAACACTGAAGCTTTCTTT. Protein: CASSLRRVNTEAFF.

In its sample, this clonotype was seen many times. This sequence joins TRBV6-1 and TRBJ1-5; D gene unclear. V lost 5 bases, J lost 0 bases, and 11 bases lay in between. This CDR3 contains 15 residues. CDR1 is MNHNS and CDR2 is SASEGT in the germline V gene. CDR3 in DNA: TGTGCCAGCAGTAAGGACGGCGATAGCAATCAGCCCCAGCATTTT. As protein: CASSKDGDSNQPQHF.

This clonotype has a handful of counts. The V gene is TRBV4-1, the J gene TRBJ2-1; TRBD2 might be the D (7 bases). Trimming left V 0 bases short and J 4 bases short, with 16 bases between. Germline V CDR1 and CDR2: MGHRA, YSYEKL. There are 17 residues in the CDR3. The CDR3 region has the DNA TGCGCCAGCAGCCAAGATATCAAGGGGGGGTCTTACAATGAGCAGTTCTTC. Translating it yields CASSQDIKGGSYNEQFF.

This clonotype was observed a few times. V gene TRBV19 combines with J gene TRBJ1-1; 8 nucleotides agree with TRBD1. The CDR3 extends over 15 amino acids. The germline V gene has CDR1 LNHDA and CDR2 SQIVND (reference sequence). V trimming: 6 bases; J trimming: 3 bases; junction bases outside the gene matches: 9. CDR3 in amino acids: CASRAFDRGDTEAFF. The CDR3 DNA reads TGTGCCAGTAGGGCCTTCGACAGGGGTGACACTGAAGCTTTCTTT.

There are a few counts of this clonotype. This chain uses TRBV6-5 with TRBJ2-7; D possibly corresponds to TRBD1 (6 bases). Per the germline V gene, CDR1 is MNHEY and CDR2 is SVGAGI. The germline V and J ends were trimmed by 0 bases and 2 bases, with 8 bases remaining between them. CDR3 length equals 14 residues. This CDR3 reads CASSYSNRAYEQYF. CDR3 DNA: TGTGCCAGCAGTTACTCTAACAGGGCCTACGAGCAGTACTTC.

This clonotype was seen a handful of times. The chain uses TRBV27 and TRBJ2-2, with D uncertain. V lost 2 bases and J 3 bases, leaving 7 bases between the germline ends. This CDR3 contains 14 residues. Germline CDR1 is MNHEY and CDR2 is SMNVEV (reference sequence). CDR3 in amino acids: CASSLGSDTGELFF. CDR3 coding DNA: TGTGCCAGCAGTTTAGGCTCCGACACCGGGGAGCTGTTTTTT.

This clonotype was seen at least ten times. The chain employs TRBV28 and TRBJ1-2, with D possibly TRBD1 on 6 matching bases. Germline CDR1 is MDHEN and CDR2 is SYDVKM. The CDR3 sequence is 14 residues long. The V end was cut by 5 bases, the J end by 4 bases, with 14 bases between. CDR3 bases: TGTGCCAGCAGTAGCTACAGGGTCAGCTATGGCTACACCTTC. This gives the protein CASSSYRVSYGYTF.

A word on this clonotype: This could be a read error, since a much larger clone is one nucleotide away. The chain links TRBV28 to TRBJ1-1, with a possible D match to TRBD1 (5 bases). CDR1 MDHEN and CDR2 SYDVKM come from the germline V gene. The CDR3 is 16 amino acids. The CDR3 DNA reads TGTGCCAGCAGTCCTGGGGCAGGAATATTGAACACTGAAGCTCTCTTT. This codes for CASSPGAGILNTEALF.

This clonotype was counted many times. The gene calls are TRBV12-3 or TRBV12-4 and TRBJ2-1; 7 bases are shared with TRBD2. Trimming cost V 5 bases and J 8 bases; bases outside gene matches: 9. This CDR3 has 14 residues. The CDR3 reads CASSLSGLPYEQFF. The DNA for the CDR3 is TGTGCCAGCAGTCTTAGCGGGCTCCCTTATGAGCAGTTCTTC.

The sample holds a few counts of this clonotype. This chain links TRBV20-1 with TRBJ2-3; 9 bases align to TRBD2. Germline values: CDR1 DFQATT, CDR2 SNEGSKA (reference sequence). The CDR3 is 15 residues long. V was clipped by 5 bases and J by 4 bases; unmatched bases: 10. CDR3 sequence reads: CSARRAGGLADTQYF. The CDR3, as DNA: TGCAGTGCTCGACGGGCGGGGGGGCTGGCAGATACGCAGTATTTT.

This clonotype was seen at least ten times. The chain couples TRBV2 to TRBJ2-2, with TRBD2 matching over 8 bases. J was trimmed by 4 bases and V by 6 bases; bases with no gene match: 7. The germline V gene encodes CDR1 SNHLY and CDR2 FYNNEI. The CDR3 consists of 15 residues. The CDR3 is CASSPRGGSTGELFF. DNA of the CDR3: TGTGCCAGCAGCCCCCGGGGGGGCTCCACCGGGGAGCTGTTTTTT.

In its sample, this clonotype was seen a few times. The chain employs TRBV29-1 and TRBJ2-7, with TRBD1 identical over 7 bases. The CDR3 length is 11 residues. Losses at the gene ends were 4 bases for V and 9 bases for J; bases not matched to a gene: 6. The germline V gene encodes CDR1 SQVTM and CDR2 ANQGSEA. The CDR3 sequence is CSVGTGEGQYF. CDR3 coding DNA: TGCAGCGTTGGGACAGGTGAAGGGCAGTACTTC.

This clonotype was observed many times. The chain is built from TRBV27 and TRBJ2-5; the D is unclear. The CDR3 spans 16 residues. V lost 5 bases, J lost 5 bases, and 21 bases lay in between. Germline V lookup: CDR1 MNHEY, CDR2 SMNVEV (reference sequence). CDR3 residues: CASSPLMRAGSETQYF. The DNA of the CDR3 is TGTGCCAGCAGTCCCCTAATGAGAGCTGGTTCGGAGACCCAGTACTTC.

The chain employs TRBV6-1 and TRBJ2-1, with D possibly TRBD2 on 5 matching bases. Trimming shortened V by 2 bases and J by 8 bases, and 10 bases separated the two germline ends. CDR1 and CDR2 (germline): MNHNS, SASEGT. This CDR3 region has 13 residues. The CDR3 DNA sequence: TGTGCCAGCAGTGAATACGGGATACATGAGCAGTTCTTC. Protein sequence: CASSEYGIHEQFF.

This clonotype was found many times. The chain is built from TRBV7-9 and TRBJ2-2; the D is unclear. CDR3 length: 14 amino acids. Germline CDR1 SEHNR, CDR2 FQNEAQ (reference sequence). Trimming took off 4 bases at V and 5 bases at J, with 11 bases between the two ends. CDR3 DNA sequence: TGTGCCAGCAGCTCACGGGTCAGAACCGGGGAGCTGTTTTTT. Encoded protein: CASSSRVRTGELFF.

In this sample, this clonotype turned up many times. The CDR3 is CASSLLQIPNSPLHF. CDR3 nucleotides: TGTGCCAGCAGCTTGTTACAGATACCTAATTCACCCCTCCACTTT. This chain links TRBV5-5 with TRBJ1-6; D not resolved. The CDR3 extends over 15 amino acids. The ends were cut back, 1 base at V and 6 bases at J, with 11 bases in the middle. Germline V gene lookup returns CDR1 SGHKS and CDR2 YYEKEE (reference sequence).

This clonotype has a count of ten or more. This chain links TRBV20-1 with TRBJ1-5, with D maybe TRBD1 (5 bases). V lost 0 bases to trimming and J lost 2 bases, with 11 bases between them. This CDR3 spans 15 amino acids. Germline V gene lookup returns CDR1 DFQATT and CDR2 SNEGSKA (reference sequence). The CDR3 DNA is TGCAGTGCTAGAGATCCGGGGCCCCGCAATCAGCCCCAGCATTTT. Protein product: CSARDPGPRNQPQHF.

At least ten counts were recorded for this clonotype. The chain combines TRBV2 with TRBJ1-5, with D perhaps matching TRBD1 (6 bases). The length of the CDR3 is 14 residues. V lost 8 bases, J lost 1 base, and 12 bases lay in between. The V gene's germline CDR1 is SNHLY and CDR2 FYNNEI. DNA of the CDR3: TGTGCCAGCGCGGGACAACTAAGCAATCAGCCCCAGCATTTT. It codes for CASAGQLSNQPQHF.

Ten or more counts support this clonotype. The chain joins TRBV6-1 to TRBJ2-5; 7 bases map to TRBD1. Germline V gene lookup returns CDR1 MNHNS and CDR2 SASEGT. The CDR3 has 11 amino acids. The V segment lost 5 bases and the J segment 9 bases; nucleotides outside the gene matches: 3. The CDR3 coding sequence is TGTGCCAGCAGTTTACAGGGGCCCCAGTACTTC. Encoded protein: CASSLQGPQYF.

This clonotype was observed at least ten times. The genes are TRBV29-1 and TRBJ1-2; TRBD1 matches at 8 bases. The trim removed 5 bases at V and 2 bases at J, leaving 1 base unmatched. CDR3 length equals 12 residues. The germline V gene encodes CDR1 SQVTM and CDR2 ANQGSEA. This chain's CDR3 is CSVHRGNYGYTF. DNA for the CDR3: TGCAGCGTTCACAGGGGGAACTATGGCTACACCTTC.

This clonotype was observed once. The genes are TRBV3-1 and TRBJ1-6; D not certain. The CDR3 length is 14 residues. Germline loops: CDR1 LGHDT, CDR2 YNNKEL (reference sequence). V shed 0 bases and J shed 10 bases, with 10 bases lying between them. CDR3 nucleotide sequence: TGTGCCAGCAGCCAAGATAGTGTGGGGTCACCCCTCCACTTT. This sequence encodes CASSQDSVGSPLHF.

This clonotype occurred many times. J is TRBJ2-2 and V is TRBV7-6; TRBD1 aligns across 8 bases. The CDR3 is 16 amino acids. Germline V CDR1 and CDR2: SGHVS, FNYEAQ. Trimming removed 1 base from V and 4 bases from J; junction bases left unmatched: 5. CDR3: CASSLGAGTGTGELFF. The CDR3 DNA reads as TGTGCCAGCAGCTTAGGGGCGGGGACAGGCACCGGGGAGCTGTTTTTT.

The CDR3 protein is CASSQERGRYEQYF. For the CDR3, the DNA is TGCGCCAGCAGCCAAGAAAGGGGACGCTACGAGCAGTACTTC. This rearrangement joins TRBV4-1 to TRBJ2-7; perhaps D is TRBD1 or TRBD2 (5 bases each). V lost 0 bases and J 3 bases, leaving 9 bases between the germline ends. The CDR3 spans 14 residues. Germline V gene lookup returns CDR1 MGHRA and CDR2 YSYEKL.

The V and J genes are TRBV6-1 and TRBJ1-5; D is undetermined. The germline gives CDR1 MNHNS, CDR2 SASEGT. CDR3 size: 15 residues. V was clipped by 0 bases and J by 2 bases, with 8 bases between them. CDR3: CASSEAGMGNQPQHF. In nucleotides, the CDR3 is TGTGCCAGCAGTGAAGCTGGGATGGGCAATCAGCCCCAGCATTTT.

This clonotype has ten or more counts. The chain links TRBV20-1 to TRBJ1-2; D gene uncertain. Germline V gene data show CDR1 as DFQATT and CDR2 as SNEGSKA (reference sequence). V was pared by 3 bases and J by 3 bases, with 11 bases between. The CDR3 totals 13 residues. The CDR3: CSAREFSYYGYTF. The CDR3 region has the DNA TGCAGTGCTAGGGAATTCTCTTACTATGGCTACACCTTC.

This clonotype was picked up many times. The chain joins TRBV9 to TRBJ2-7; D unclear. Germline assignment: CDR1 SGDLS and CDR2 YYNGEE. Trimming pared 0 bases from V and 2 bases from J, leaving 9 bases between. The CDR3 is 14 residues long. The CDR3 spells CASSVDPDPYEQYF. CDR3 nucleotide sequence: TGTGCCAGCAGCGTAGACCCGGACCCCTACGAGCAGTACTTC.

Remarks on this clonotype: At one boundary the junction diverges from the germline segment, which might be a read error. The chain employs TRBV2 and TRBJ1-1; the D gene is possibly TRBD1 (6 bases). Germline loops: CDR1 SNHLY, CDR2 FYNNEI. CDR3 size: 14 residues. The CDR3 region is CASSEEGVNTEAFF. DNA for the CDR3: TGCGCCAGCAGTGAGGAGGGGGTGAACACTGAAGCTTTCTTT.